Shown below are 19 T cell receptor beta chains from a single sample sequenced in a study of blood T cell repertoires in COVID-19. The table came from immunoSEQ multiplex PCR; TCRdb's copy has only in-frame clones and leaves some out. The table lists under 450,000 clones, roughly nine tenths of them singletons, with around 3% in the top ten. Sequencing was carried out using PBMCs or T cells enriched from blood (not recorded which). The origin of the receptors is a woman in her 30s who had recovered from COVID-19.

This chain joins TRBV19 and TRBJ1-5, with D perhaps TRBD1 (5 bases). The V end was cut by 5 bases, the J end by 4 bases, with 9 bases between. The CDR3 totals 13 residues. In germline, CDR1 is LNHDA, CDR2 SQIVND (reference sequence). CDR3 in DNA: TGTGCCAGTAGTCTCCAGGGTAATCAGCCCCAGCATTTT. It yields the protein CASSLQGNQPQHF.

The CDR3 DNA reads TGTGCCAGCAGTGAGATACTAGTCCCCGATGAAAAACTGTTTTTT. Translating gives CASSEILVPDEKLFF. The genes are TRBV2 and TRBJ1-4; D unresolved. The CDR3 is made up of 15 amino acids. The V end lost 3 bases, the J end lost 6 bases, and 14 bases lay between the germline ends. Germline V gives CDR1 SNHLY, CDR2 FYNNEI.

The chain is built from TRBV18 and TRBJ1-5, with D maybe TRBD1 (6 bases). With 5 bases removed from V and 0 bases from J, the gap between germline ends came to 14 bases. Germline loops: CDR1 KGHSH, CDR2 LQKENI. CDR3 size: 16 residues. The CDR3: CASSSTDSHSNQPQHF. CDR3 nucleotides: TGTGCCAGCTCATCGACGGACAGCCATAGCAATCAGCCCCAGCATTTT.

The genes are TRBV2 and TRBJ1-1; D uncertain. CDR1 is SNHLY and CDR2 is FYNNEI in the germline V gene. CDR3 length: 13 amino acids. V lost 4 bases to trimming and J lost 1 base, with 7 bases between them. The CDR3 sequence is CASSVTENTEAFF. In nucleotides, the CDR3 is TGTGCCAGCAGTGTCACAGAGAACACTGAAGCTTTCTTT.

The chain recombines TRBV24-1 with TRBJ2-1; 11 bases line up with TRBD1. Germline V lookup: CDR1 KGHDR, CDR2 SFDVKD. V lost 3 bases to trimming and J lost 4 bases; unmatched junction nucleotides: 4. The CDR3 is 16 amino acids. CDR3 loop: CATSDRTGGAYNEQFF. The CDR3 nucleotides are TGTGCCACCAGTGATCGGACAGGGGGCGCATACAATGAGCAGTTCTTC.

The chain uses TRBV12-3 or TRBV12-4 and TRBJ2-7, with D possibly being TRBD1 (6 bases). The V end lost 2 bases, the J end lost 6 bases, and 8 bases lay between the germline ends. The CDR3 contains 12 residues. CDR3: CASSLFRGEQYF. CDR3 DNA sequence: TGTGCCAGCAGTTTATTCAGGGGCGAGCAGTACTTC.

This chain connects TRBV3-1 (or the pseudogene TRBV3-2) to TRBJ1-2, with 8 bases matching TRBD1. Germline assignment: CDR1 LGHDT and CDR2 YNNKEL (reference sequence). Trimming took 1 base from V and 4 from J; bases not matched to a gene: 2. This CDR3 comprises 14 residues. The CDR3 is CASSQGTGFYGYTF. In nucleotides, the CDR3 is TGTGCCAGCAGCCAAGGGACAGGGTTCTATGGCTACACCTTC.

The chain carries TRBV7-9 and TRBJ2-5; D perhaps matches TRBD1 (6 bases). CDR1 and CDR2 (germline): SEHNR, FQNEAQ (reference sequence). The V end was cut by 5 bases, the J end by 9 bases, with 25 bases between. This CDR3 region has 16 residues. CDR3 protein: CASSGSKSWPKGAQYF. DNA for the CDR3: TGTGCCAGCAGCGGGTCGAAGTCATGGCCCAAGGGGGCCCAGTACTTC.

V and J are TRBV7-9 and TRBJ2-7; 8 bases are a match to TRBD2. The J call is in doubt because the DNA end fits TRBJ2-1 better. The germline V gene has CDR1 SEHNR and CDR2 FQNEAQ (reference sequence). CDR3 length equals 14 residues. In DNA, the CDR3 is TGTGCCAGCAGCCCACGGGAGGGTGGGTATGAGCAGTTCTTC. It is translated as CASSPREGGYEQFF.

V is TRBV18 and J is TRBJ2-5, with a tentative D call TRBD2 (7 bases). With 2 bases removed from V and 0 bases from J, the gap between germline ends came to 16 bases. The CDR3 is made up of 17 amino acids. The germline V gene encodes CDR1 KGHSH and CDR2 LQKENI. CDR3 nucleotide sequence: TGTGCCAGCTCACCAGCGGGGGCAGGCCGAAACCAAGAGACCCAGTACTTC. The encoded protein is CASSPAGAGRNQETQYF.

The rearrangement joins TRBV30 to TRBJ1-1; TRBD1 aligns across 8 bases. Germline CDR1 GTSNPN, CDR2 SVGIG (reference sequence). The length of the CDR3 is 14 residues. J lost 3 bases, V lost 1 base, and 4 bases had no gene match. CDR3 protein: CAWSAAGGHTEAFF. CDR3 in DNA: TGTGCCTGGAGTGCGGCAGGGGGCCACACTGAAGCTTTCTTT. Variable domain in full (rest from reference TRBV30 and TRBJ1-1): SQTIHQWPATLVQPVGSPLSLECTVEGTSNPNLYWYRQAAGRGLQLLFYSVGIGQISSEVPQNLSASRPQDRQFILSSKKLLLSDSGFYLCAWSAAGGHTEAFFGQGTRLTVV.

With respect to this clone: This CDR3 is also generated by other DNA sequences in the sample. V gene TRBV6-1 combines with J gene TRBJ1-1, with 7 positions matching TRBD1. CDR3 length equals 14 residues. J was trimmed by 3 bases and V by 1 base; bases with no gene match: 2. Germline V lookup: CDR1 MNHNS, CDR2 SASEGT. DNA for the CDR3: TGTGCCAGCAGTGAAGACAGGGGAGACACTGAAGCTTTCTTT. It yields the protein CASSEDRGDTEAFF.

CDR3 region: CASSIGYEIRSYNEQFF. In DNA, the CDR3 is TGTGCCAGTAGTATAGGTTATGAGATCCGCTCCTACAATGAGCAGTTCTTC. The chain links TRBV19 to TRBJ2-1, with D hard to call. The CDR3 loop spans 17 amino acids. V was pared by 1 base and J by 0 bases, with 13 bases between. Germline CDR1 and CDR2: LNHDA and SQIVND (reference sequence). Filled out from reference TRBV19 and TRBJ2-1, the complete variable domain reads DGGITQSPKYLFRKEGQNVTLSCEQNLNHDAMYWYRQDPGQGLRLIYYSQIVNDFQKGDIAEGYSVSREKKESFPLTVTSAQKNPTAFYLCASSIGYEIRSYNEQFFGPGTRLTVL.

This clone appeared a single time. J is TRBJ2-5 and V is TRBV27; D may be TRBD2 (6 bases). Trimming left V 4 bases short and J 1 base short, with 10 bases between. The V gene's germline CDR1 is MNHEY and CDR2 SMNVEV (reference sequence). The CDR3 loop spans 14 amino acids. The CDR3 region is CASSSGTPQETQYF. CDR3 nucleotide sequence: TGTGCCAGCAGTTCCGGGACTCCCCAAGAGACCCAGTACTTC.

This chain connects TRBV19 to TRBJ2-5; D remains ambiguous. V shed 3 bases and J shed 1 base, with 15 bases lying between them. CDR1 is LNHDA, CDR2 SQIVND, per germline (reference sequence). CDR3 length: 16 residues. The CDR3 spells CASSIGGSRIQETQYF. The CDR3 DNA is TGTGCCAGTAGTATTGGCGGCAGTCGGATCCAAGAGACCCAGTACTTC.

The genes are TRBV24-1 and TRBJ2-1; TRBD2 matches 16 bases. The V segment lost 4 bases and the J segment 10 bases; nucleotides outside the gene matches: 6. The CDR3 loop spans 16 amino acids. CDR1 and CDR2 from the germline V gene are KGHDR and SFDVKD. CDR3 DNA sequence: TGTGCCACCAGTGAAGGGACTAGCGGGAGGGTCCCCGAGCAGTTCTTC. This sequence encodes CATSEGTSGRVPEQFF.

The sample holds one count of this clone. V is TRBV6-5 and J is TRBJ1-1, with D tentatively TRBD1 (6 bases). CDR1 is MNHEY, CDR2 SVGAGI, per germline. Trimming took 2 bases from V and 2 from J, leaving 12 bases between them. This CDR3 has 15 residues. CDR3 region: CASSYTGITNTEAFF. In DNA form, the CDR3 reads TGTGCCAGCAGTTACACAGGGATCACCAACACTGAAGCTTTCTTT.

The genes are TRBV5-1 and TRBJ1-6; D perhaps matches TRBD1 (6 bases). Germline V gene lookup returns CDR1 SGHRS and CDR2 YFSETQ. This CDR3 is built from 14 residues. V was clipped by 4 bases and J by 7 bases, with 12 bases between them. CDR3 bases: TGCGCCAGCAGCGTGGGACAAGGCAATTCACCCCTCCACTTT. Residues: CASSVGQGNSPLHF.

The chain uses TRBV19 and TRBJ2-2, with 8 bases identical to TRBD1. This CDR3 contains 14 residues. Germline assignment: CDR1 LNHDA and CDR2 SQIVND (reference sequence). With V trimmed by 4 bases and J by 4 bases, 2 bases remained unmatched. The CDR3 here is CASSKQGGTGELFF. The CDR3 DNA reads TGTGCCAGTAGTAAACAGGGGGGCACCGGGGAGCTGTTTTTT.